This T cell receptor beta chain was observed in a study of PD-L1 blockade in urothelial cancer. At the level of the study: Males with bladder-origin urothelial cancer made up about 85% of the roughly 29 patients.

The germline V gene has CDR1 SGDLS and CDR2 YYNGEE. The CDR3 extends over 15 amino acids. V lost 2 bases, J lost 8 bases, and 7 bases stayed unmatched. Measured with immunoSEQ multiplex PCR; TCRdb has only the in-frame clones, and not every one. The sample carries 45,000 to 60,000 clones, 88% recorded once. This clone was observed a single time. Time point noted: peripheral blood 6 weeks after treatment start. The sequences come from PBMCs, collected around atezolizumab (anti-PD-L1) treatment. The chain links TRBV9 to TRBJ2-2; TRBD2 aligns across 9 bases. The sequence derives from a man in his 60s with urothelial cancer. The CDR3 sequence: CASSVSAGGPGELFF. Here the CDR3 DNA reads TGTGCCAGCAGCGTTTCGGCGGGAGGGCCGGGGGAGCTGTTTTTT. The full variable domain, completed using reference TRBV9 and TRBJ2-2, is DSGVTQTPKHLITATGQRVTLRCSPRSGDLSVYWYQQSLDQGLQFLIQYYNGEERAKGNILERFSAQQFPDLHSELNLSSLELGDSALYFCASSVSAGGPGELFFGEGSRLTVL.